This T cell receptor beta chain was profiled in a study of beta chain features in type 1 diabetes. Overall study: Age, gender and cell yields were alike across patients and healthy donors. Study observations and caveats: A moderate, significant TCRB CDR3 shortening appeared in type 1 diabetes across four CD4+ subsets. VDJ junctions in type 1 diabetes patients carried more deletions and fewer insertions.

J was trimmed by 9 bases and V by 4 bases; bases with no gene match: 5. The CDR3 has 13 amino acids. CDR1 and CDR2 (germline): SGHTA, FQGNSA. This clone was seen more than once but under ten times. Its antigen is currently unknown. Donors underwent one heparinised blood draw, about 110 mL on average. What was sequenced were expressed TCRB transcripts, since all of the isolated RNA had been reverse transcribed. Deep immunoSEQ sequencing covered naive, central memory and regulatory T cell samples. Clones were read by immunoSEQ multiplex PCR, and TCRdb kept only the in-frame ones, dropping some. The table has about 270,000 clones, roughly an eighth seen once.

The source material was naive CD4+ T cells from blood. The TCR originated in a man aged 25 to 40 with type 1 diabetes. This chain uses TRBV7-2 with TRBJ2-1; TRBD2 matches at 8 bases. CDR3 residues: CASSSTSVGEQFF. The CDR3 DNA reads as TGTGCCAGCAGCTCGACTAGCGTCGGTGAGCAGTTCTTC.